The present T cell receptor (beta chain) was sequenced within a study of response to subunit inactivated influenza vaccine. Study findings and constraints: The authors offered the suggestion that each seasonal influenza vaccination recruits few new T cells.

Germline CDR1 reads SQVTM; CDR2 reads ANQGSEA. CDR3 length equals 16 residues. Trimming cost V 3 bases and J 3 bases, with 20 bases left between them. This clonotype was counted between two and nine times. The antigen remains unidentified. A single record per CDR3 protein comes from TCRdb applying MiXCR to the RT-PCR reads. The table records hundreds of thousands of distinct CDR3 sequences, around 25% of them present only once. The clonotype was recovered from a man between 45 and 60 years old who received an inactivated influenza vaccine. This chain connects TRBV29-1 to TRBJ1-2; possible D gene TRBD1, 5 bases. The starting material was CD4+ T cells sorted from PBMCs, obtained around 5 days after vaccination. In DNA form, the CDR3 reads TGCAGCGTTGATTTCCGGCCAGGGTGGAGGGACTATGGCTACACCTTC. Translation: CSVDFRPGWRDYGYTF.